These 31 T cell receptor beta chains came from one sample sequenced in a study of cytomegalovirus exposure and HLA in healthy donors. The PCR contained 60 Vbeta and 13 Jbeta primers. TCRdb's table, derived via immunoSEQ multiplex PCR, lists solely in-frame clones and lacks some. In the table there are more than 70,000 clones, roughly 80% of which are singletons. Sequencing was performed on PBMCs. The receptors stem from a boy aged 10-17 years in good health and CMV-seronegative.

The rearrangement joins TRBV7-2 to TRBJ2-7; D gene ambiguous. Germline CDR1 SGHTA, CDR2 FQGNSA. CDR3 length: 12 residues. V lost 5 bases and J lost 7, with 12 bases in between. As DNA, the CDR3 is TGTGCCAGCAGCCGTATCCTTGAGGAGCAGTACTTC. It is translated as CASSRILEEQYF.

The chain combines TRBV6-5 with TRBJ2-1; 8 bases are shared with TRBD1. V trimming: 2 bases; J trimming: 8 bases; junction bases outside the gene matches: 5. The germline V gene has CDR1 MNHEY and CDR2 SVGAGI. This CDR3 is built from 14 residues. The CDR3 DNA follows: TGTGCCAGCAGTTACAGCCAGGGGGCCTATGAGCAGTTCTTC. Residues: CASSYSQGAYEQFF.

The chain recombines TRBV27 with TRBJ1-1; D perhaps matches TRBD1 (6 bases). This CDR3 has 13 residues. Germline loops: CDR1 MNHEY, CDR2 SMNVEV (reference sequence). The germline V and J ends were trimmed by 6 bases and 3 bases, with 11 bases remaining between them. CDR3 in amino acids: CASSRTGYTEAFF. DNA for the CDR3: TGTGCCAGCAGCCGAACAGGGTACACTGAAGCTTTCTTT.

The J gene is TRBJ2-3, the V gene TRBV7-8; D uncertain. Germline CDR1 reads SGHVS; CDR2 reads FQNEAQ. This CDR3 has 14 residues. Trimming left V 1 base short and J 0 bases short, with 5 bases between. The CDR3: CASSLVSSTDTQYF. CDR3 DNA: TGTGCCAGCAGCTTAGTGTCAAGCACAGATACGCAGTATTTT.

This chain connects TRBV28 to TRBJ2-7, with TRBD1 matching 7 bases. The CDR3 has 14 amino acids. After removal of 5 bases from V and 4 bases from J, the junction contained 8 bases not matched to a gene. Germline lookup yields CDR1 MDHEN and CDR2 SYDVKM. The chain's CDR3 is CASSPGDRLYEQYF. The DNA of the CDR3 is TGTGCCAGCAGTCCTGGGGACAGATTATACGAGCAGTACTTC. Complete variable domain (other parts from reference TRBV28 and TRBJ2-7): DVKVTQSSRYLVKRTGEKVFLECVQDMDHENMFWYRQDPGLGLRLIYFSYDVKMKEKGDIPEGYSVSREKKERFSLILESASTNQTSMYLCASSPGDRLYEQYFGPGTRLTVT.

This clone was observed a few times. The genes are TRBV9 and TRBJ1-1; a possible D gene is TRBD1 (5 bases). V was cut by 0 bases and J by 3 bases, with 12 bases left in between. The CDR3 contains 15 residues. From germline, CDR1 is SGDLS and CDR2 YYNGEE. CDR3 sequence reads: CASSVDPRVDTEAFF. CDR3 in DNA: TGTGCCAGCAGCGTAGACCCCAGGGTGGACACTGAAGCTTTCTTT.

The rearrangement uses TRBV14 and TRBJ1-2; 10 bases are shared with TRBD1. With V trimmed by 4 bases and J by 3 bases, 8 bases remained unmatched. Per the germline V gene, CDR1 is SGHDN and CDR2 is FVKESK. The CDR3 runs to 16 residues. The CDR3 region has the DNA TGTGCCAGCAGCCGAAAGCAAGGGACAGGGGACTATGGCTACACCTTC. Its translation is CASSRKQGTGDYGYTF.

The rearrangement joins TRBV2 to TRBJ1-4, with D possibly being TRBD1 (5 bases). Deletions cut 0 bases from V and 7 bases from J, with 12 bases between. The CDR3 has 15 residues. Germline V gene lookup returns CDR1 SNHLY and CDR2 FYNNEI. The CDR3 loop is CASSEAGRVGEKLFF. The CDR3 DNA is TGTGCCAGCAGTGAAGCAGGCAGGGTTGGTGAAAAACTGTTTTTT.

This clone was detected a few times. The J gene is TRBJ2-1, the V gene TRBV7-9; 8 bases map to TRBD2. This CDR3 is built from 15 residues. V dropped 4 bases and J dropped 10; count of bases not matched to a gene: 12. Germline CDR1 SEHNR, CDR2 FQNEAQ (reference sequence). CDR3 coding DNA: TGTGCCAGCAGCTCCATATTAGCGGGGATGTACGAGCAGTTCTTC. Its translation: CASSSILAGMYEQFF. Filled out from reference TRBV7-9 and TRBJ2-1, the complete variable domain reads DTGVSQNPRHKITKRGQNVTFRCDPISEHNRLYWYRQTLGQGPEFLTYFQNEAQLEKSRLLSDRFSAERPKGSFSTLEIQRTEQGDSAMYLCASSSILAGMYEQFFGPGTRLTVL.

CDR3 sequence: CASSRTEVKSPGELFF. CDR3 nucleotides: TGTGCCAGCAGCAGGACTGAAGTCAAATCCCCCGGGGAGCTGTTTTTT. The gene calls are TRBV5-4 and TRBJ2-2; TRBD2 might be the D (5 bases). CDR1 is SGHNT and CDR2 is YYREEE in the germline V gene (reference sequence). This CDR3 region has 16 residues. Trimming removed 4 bases at V and 6 bases at J, with 19 bases between.

V is TRBV13 and J is TRBJ1-1; TRBD1 aligns across 8 bases. Trimming took 4 bases from V and 11 from J; bases not matched to a gene: 12. The germline V gene has CDR1 PRHDT and CDR2 FYEKMQ (reference sequence). CDR3 length: 14 residues. CDR3 sequence: CASSSWGQASAAFF. For the CDR3, the DNA is TGTGCCAGCAGCTCTTGGGGACAGGCCTCTGCCGCTTTCTTT.

V is TRBV2 and J is TRBJ1-6, with 7 bases lining up with TRBD1. CDR1 SNHLY and CDR2 FYNNEI come from the germline V gene. The V segment lost 6 bases and the J segment 6 bases; nucleotides outside the gene matches: 11. CDR3 length: 16 residues. CDR3: CASSFRDSRSNSPLHF. In DNA form, the CDR3 reads TGTGCCAGCAGCTTCCGGGACAGTCGCTCTAATTCACCCCTCCACTTT.

This chain joins TRBV29-1 and TRBJ2-2, with no clear D. V dropped 5 bases and J dropped 2 bases, with 9 bases sitting between them. The CDR3 covers 13 residues. Germline V gene data show CDR1 as SQVTM and CDR2 as ANQGSEA. The CDR3 spells CSVLGTNTGELFF. In DNA form, the CDR3 reads TGCAGCGTTCTAGGTACTAACACCGGGGAGCTGTTTTTT.

On this clone itself: The junction and the germline gene differ at one end; a read error may be behind it. The genes are TRBV5-8 and TRBJ2-5; the match to TRBD2 covers 7 bases. Germline V lookup: CDR1 SGHTS, CDR2 YDEGEE. This CDR3 comprises 9 residues. CDR3 nucleotide sequence: TGTGCCAGCAGCGCCAGCGGGGACTTC. Its protein product is CASSASGDF.

The chain combines TRBV19 with TRBJ1-5; possible D gene TRBD1, 5 bases. The V gene lost 5 bases and the J gene lost 7 bases, with 15 bases spanning the gap. The CDR3 length is 14 residues. Looked up from germline, CDR1 is LNHDA and CDR2 is SQIVND (reference sequence). CDR3 sequence reads: CASSFQGGGQPQHF. CDR3 DNA sequence: TGTGCCAGTAGTTTCCAGGGAGGAGGGCAGCCCCAGCATTTT.

This sequence joins TRBV7-2 and TRBJ2-7; a possible D gene is TRBD1 (5 bases). Germline values: CDR1 SGHTA, CDR2 FQGNSA. The CDR3 spans 14 residues. Trimming shortened V by 3 bases and J by 0 bases, and 9 bases separated the two germline ends. The CDR3 loop reads CASSFTGSSYEQYF. The CDR3 DNA reads TGTGCCAGCAGCTTCACAGGCAGCTCCTACGAGCAGTACTTC.

V usage is TRBV7-2 and J usage is TRBJ1-3; D is unclear. Germline assignment: CDR1 SGHTA and CDR2 FQGNSA. The CDR3 loop spans 11 amino acids. The V and J ends lost 5 bases and 4 bases respectively, with 3 bases between them. Written as DNA, the CDR3 is TGTGCCAGCAGCCCAGGAAACACCATATATTTT. It translates to CASSPGNTIYF.

Written as DNA, the CDR3 is TGTGCCAGTAGTATCCAGGGGATGGGCACAGATACGCAGTATTTT. This translates into CASSIQGMGTDTQYF. The chain recombines TRBV19 with TRBJ2-3, with D possibly TRBD1 on 6 matching bases. Per the germline V gene, CDR1 is LNHDA and CDR2 is SQIVND (reference sequence). The CDR3 is 15 residues long. V was trimmed by 3 bases and J by 1 base, leaving 11 bases between them.

The chain combines TRBV7-2 with TRBJ1-5, with D possibly TRBD1 on 6 matching bases. The germline gives CDR1 SGHTA, CDR2 FQGNSA. The CDR3 runs 15 residues. Trimming pared 4 bases from V and 6 bases from J, leaving 16 bases between. The CDR3 DNA is TGTGCCAGCAGCTCCCACAGGGAATTCGGTCAGCCCCAGCATTTT. Translated: CASSSHREFGQPQHF.

The chain recombines TRBV18 with TRBJ2-1, with D possibly TRBD2 on 5 matching bases. Germline CDR1 is KGHSH and CDR2 is LQKENI. Trimming pared 0 bases from V and 4 bases from J, leaving 10 bases between. This CDR3 contains 15 residues. CDR3 DNA: TGTGCCAGCTCACCACCGCGGGCTGTTTACAATGAGCAGTTCTTC. Protein: CASSPPRAVYNEQFF.

This chain uses TRBV6-5 with TRBJ1-2; D remains ambiguous. CDR1 MNHEY and CDR2 SVGAGI come from the germline V gene. Deletions cut 6 bases from V and 5 bases from J, with 13 bases between. The CDR3 has 13 amino acids. CDR3 DNA sequence: TGTGCCAGCAGCCGAAACCGCGGGTATGGCTACACCTTC. Protein: CASSRNRGYGYTF.

The CDR3 sequence: CASSLNFGTGGQETQYF. CDR3 sequence (DNA): TGTGCCAGCAGCTTAAATTTCGGGACAGGGGGCCAAGAGACCCAGTACTTC. This chain uses TRBV11-2 with TRBJ2-5, with 11 bases aligning to TRBD1. This CDR3 is 17 amino acids long. V shed 2 bases, J shed 1 base, and the junction held 6 bases outside the gene matches. Looked up from germline, CDR1 is SGHAT and CDR2 is FQNNGV.

This clone was seen just once. The V and J genes are TRBV5-6 and TRBJ2-7; 12 nucleotides line up with TRBD1. Germline assignment: CDR1 SGHDT and CDR2 YYEEEE. J lost 4 bases, V lost 4 bases, and 9 bases had no gene match. CDR3 length: 16 amino acids. The chain's CDR3 is CASSLAGTGGWYEQYF. The CDR3 DNA follows: TGTGCCAGCAGCCTGGCTGGGACAGGGGGCTGGTACGAGCAGTACTTC.

The J gene is TRBJ2-1, the V gene TRBV30; D is uncertain. This CDR3 spans 13 amino acids. Trimming left V 3 bases short and J 3 bases short, with 9 bases between. The germline V gene encodes CDR1 GTSNPN and CDR2 SVGIG (reference sequence). This CDR3 reads CAWSVKLYNEQFF. In DNA form, the CDR3 reads TGTGCCTGGAGCGTCAAGCTCTACAATGAGCAGTTCTTC.

The V and J genes are TRBV7-2 and TRBJ2-1, with TRBD1 matching 7 bases. Germline-derived CDR1 and CDR2 are SGHTA and FQGNSA. The junction had 2 bases not matched to a gene; V was cut back by 5 bases and J by 4 bases. The CDR3 covers 13 residues. The CDR3 loop is CASSQDRYNEQFF. As DNA, the CDR3 is TGTGCCAGCAGCCAGGACAGGTACAATGAGCAGTTCTTC. Drawing the rest from reference TRBV7-2 and TRBJ2-1, the complete variable domain is GAGVSQSPSNKVTEKGKDVELRCDPISGHTALYWYRQSLGQGLEFLIYFQGNSAPDKSGLPSDRFSAERTGGSVSTLTIQRTQQEDSAVYLCASSQDRYNEQFFGPGTRLTVL.

This clone is a singleton in its sample. This chain joins TRBV4-2 and TRBJ2-7; 13 bases align to TRBD2. V was pared by 4 bases and J by 3 bases, with 6 bases of the junction left unmatched. CDR1 is LGHNA and CDR2 is YNFKEQ in the germline V gene. The CDR3 has 16 amino acids. CDR3 region: CASSPRTSGSHYEQYF. As DNA, the CDR3 is TGTGCCAGCAGCCCCCGGACTAGCGGGAGTCACTACGAGCAGTACTTC.

The chain is built from TRBV11-2 and TRBJ1-1; maybe TRBD1 (6 bases). The CDR3 contains 14 residues. V lost 4 bases and J 2 bases, leaving 11 bases between the germline ends. In germline, CDR1 is SGHAT, CDR2 FQNNGV. The CDR3 sequence is CASSWAGDNTEAFF. CDR3 DNA sequence: TGTGCCAGCAGCTGGGCAGGGGACAACACTGAAGCTTTCTTT.

The chain uses TRBV4-3 and TRBJ2-7; the match to TRBD1 covers 8 bases. Germline V gene sequence: CDR1 LGHNA, CDR2 YSLEER. The CDR3 has 15 residues. The V and J ends lost 4 bases and 2 bases, in that order; junction bases with no gene match: 7. CDR3 region: CASSPLMDRAYEQYF. The CDR3 nucleotides are TGCGCCAGCAGCCCCCTCATGGACAGGGCCTACGAGCAGTACTTC.

This chain joins TRBV7-2 and TRBJ2-5; D not certain. The CDR3 contains 13 residues. The germline V gene has CDR1 SGHTA and CDR2 FQGNSA. Trimming cost V 2 bases and J 5 bases, with 9 bases left between them. CDR3 in DNA: TGTGCCAGCAGCTTATTTGGCTTTGAGACCCAGTACTTC. It codes for CASSLFGFETQYF. The full variable domain, in which reference TRBV7-2 and TRBJ2-5 provide the parts outside the CDR3, is GAGVSQSPSNKVTEKGKDVELRCDPISGHTALYWYRQSLGQGLEFLIYFQGNSAPDKSGLPSDRFSAERTGGSVSTLTIQRTQQEDSAVYLCASSLFGFETQYFGPGTRLLVL.

This clone showed up just a few times. This CDR3 fails to terminate in the conserved phenylalanine or tryptophan, so it likely reflects a read error. The DNA is omitted, as the CDR3 cannot be located on it reliably, and the CDR3 follows TCRdb's listing. The chain recombines TRBV28 with TRBJ1-2; the table's D call, TRBD1, was not checked against the DNA. Germline CDR1 and CDR2: MDHEN and SYDVKM. The CDR3 spans 11 amino acids, including both terminal residues. The CDR3 spells CASSLSGTATL.

This clone turned up a few times. The chain combines TRBV28 with TRBJ1-2, with D unclear. CDR1 and CDR2 (germline): MDHEN, SYDVKM. V was clipped by 2 bases and J by 3 bases, with 10 bases between them. The CDR3 covers 14 residues. The CDR3 region is CASSLLDGYYGYTF. The CDR3 nucleotides read TGTGCCAGCAGTTTACTCGACGGGTACTATGGCTACACCTTC.